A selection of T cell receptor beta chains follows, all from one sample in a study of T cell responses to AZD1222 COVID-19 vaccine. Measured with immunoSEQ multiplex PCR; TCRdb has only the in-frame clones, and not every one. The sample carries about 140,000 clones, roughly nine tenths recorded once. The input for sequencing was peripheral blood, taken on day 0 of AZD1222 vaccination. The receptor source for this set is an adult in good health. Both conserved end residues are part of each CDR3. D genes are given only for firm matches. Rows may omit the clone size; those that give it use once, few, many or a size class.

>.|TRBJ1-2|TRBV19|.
TGTGCCAGTAGTCAGGAGACAGGAGATCTAGACTACACCTTC
CASSQETGDLDYTF
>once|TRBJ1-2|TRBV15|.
TGTGCCACCCTCGCCCCGGACAGTAACTATGGCTACACCTTC
CATLAPDSNYGYTF
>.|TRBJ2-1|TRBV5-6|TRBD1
TGTGCCAGCAGCACATTGACAGGGGGCTCCTACAATGAGCAGTTCTTC
CASSTLTGGSYNEQFF
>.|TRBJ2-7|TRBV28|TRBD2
TGTGCCAGCAGTTCCGGATCTAGCGGGAGTGGGGCCTACGAGCAGTACTTC
CASSSGSSGSGAYEQYF
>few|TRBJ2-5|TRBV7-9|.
TGTGCCAGCAGCCGAGGGACCCAAGAGACCCAGTACTTC
CASSRGTQETQYF
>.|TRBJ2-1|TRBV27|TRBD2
TGTGCCAGCAGTCTTAGACTAGCGGGATACCCCGCCAATGAGCAGTTCTTC
CASSLRLAGYPANEQFF
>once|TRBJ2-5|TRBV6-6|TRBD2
TGTGCCAGCAGCGGGACTAGCGGAGAGACCCAGTACTTC
CASSGTSGETQYF
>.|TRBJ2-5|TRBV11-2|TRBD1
TGTGCCAGCAGCATACACAGGGGGCGGGAGACCCAGTACTTC
CASSIHRGRETQYF
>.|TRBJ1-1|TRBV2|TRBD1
TGTGCCAGCAGGGGGACAGGACCTGAAGCTTTCTTT
CASRGTGPEAFF
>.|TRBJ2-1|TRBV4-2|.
TGTGCCAGCAGCCAAGACCCTGAACGGGACCCTGGTTTTAATGAGCAGTTCTTC
CASSQDPERDPGFNEQFF
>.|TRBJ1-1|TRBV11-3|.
TGTGCCAGCAGCCGGGGGAGGAACACTGAAGCTTTCTTT
CASSRGRNTEAFF
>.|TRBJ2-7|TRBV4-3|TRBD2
TGCGCCAGCAGCCGGGGCTTAGCGGGAGGTCTTCCCTACGAGCAGTACTTC
CASSRGLAGGLPYEQYF
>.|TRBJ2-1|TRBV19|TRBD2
TGTGCCAGTAGTATAAGGACTAGCGGGAGGGTCAATGAGCAGTTCTTC
CASSIRTSGRVNEQFF
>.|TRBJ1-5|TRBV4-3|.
TGCGCCAGCAGCCACCTATACGCCCCAGAACAGGTTCAGCCCCAGCATTTT
CASSHLYAPEQVQPQHF
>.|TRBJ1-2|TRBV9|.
TGTGCCAGCAGCGCCTCCGTAGGGGGGCTAGGAGATGGCTACACCTTC
CASSASVGGLGDGYTF
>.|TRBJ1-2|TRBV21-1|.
TGTGCCAGCAGCAACCCCGACAGGGGAGGCTATGGCTACACCTTC
CASSNPDRGGYGYTF
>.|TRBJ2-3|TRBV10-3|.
TGTGCCATCAGTGGGTCAGACGCAGATACGCAGTATTTT
CAISGSDADTQYF
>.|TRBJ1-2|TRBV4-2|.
TGTGCCAGCAGCCAAGTTTCAGGGGCCGCCCCCAGCTATGGCTACACCTTC
CASSQVSGAAPSYGYTF
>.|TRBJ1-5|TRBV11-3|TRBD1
TGTGCCAGCAGCCAACTGACCGGACAGGGTGGGGGGAAGAATCAGCCCCAGCATTTT
CASSQLTGQGGGKNQPQHF
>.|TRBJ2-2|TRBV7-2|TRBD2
TGTGCCAGCAGCTCGGGACTAGTAGGCGGGGAGCTGTTTTTT
CASSSGLVGGELFF
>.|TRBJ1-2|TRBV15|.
TGTGCCACCAGCAGCCCCGGGGGAGATTATGGCTACACCTTC
CATSSPGGDYGYTF
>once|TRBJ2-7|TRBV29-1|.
TGCAGCGTTGGGTCGGGTAGCTACGAGCAGTACTTC
CSVGSGSYEQYF
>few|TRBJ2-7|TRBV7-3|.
TGTGCCAGCAGCTTGAGGGTCCCGGGGGAGCAGTACTTC
CASSLRVPGEQYF
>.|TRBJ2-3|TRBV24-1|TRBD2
TGTGCCACCAGTGACTCCATGACTAGCGGGGGCCTCCCCCCGACGCAGTATTTT
CATSDSMTSGGLPPTQYF
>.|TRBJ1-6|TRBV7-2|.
TGTGCCAGCAGCTTAGCGCCGAGACATAATTCACCCCTCCACTTT
CASSLAPRHNSPLHF
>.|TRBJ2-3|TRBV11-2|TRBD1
TGTGCCAGCAGCCAAGAGGGGGCGTTGGGCACAGATACGCAGTATTTT
CASSQEGALGTDTQYF
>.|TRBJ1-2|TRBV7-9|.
TGTGCCAGCCGAAGGGACGGATCCGGCCACACCTTC
CASRRDGSGHTF
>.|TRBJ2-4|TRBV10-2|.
TGCGCCAGCAGTGAGGAGGGGAACATTCAGTACTTC
CASSEEGNIQYF
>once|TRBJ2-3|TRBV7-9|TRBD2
TGTGCCAGCAGCGCACCGGGACTAGCGGGGATCAGCACAGATACGCAGTATTTT
CASSAPGLAGISTDTQYF
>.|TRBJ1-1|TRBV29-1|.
TGCAGCGTTGGGGCAGGGTTTAACACTGAAGCTTTCTTT
CSVGAGFNTEAFF
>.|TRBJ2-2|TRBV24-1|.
TGTGCCACCAGTGATTCCGCCCCAAAGCTGTTTTTT
CATSDSAPKLFF
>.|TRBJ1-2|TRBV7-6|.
TGTGCCAGCAGCCACGGAGGGGACTATGGCTACACCTTC
CASSHGGDYGYTF
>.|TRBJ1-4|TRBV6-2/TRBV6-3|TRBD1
TGTGCCAGCAGTTACGGACAGGGTACTAATGAAAAACTGTTTTTT
CASSYGQGTNEKLFF
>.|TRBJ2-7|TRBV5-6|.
TGTGCCAGCAGCTTGTTGGACTACGAGCAGTACTTC
CASSLLDYEQYF
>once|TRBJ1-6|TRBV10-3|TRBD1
TGTGCCATCAGTGGACAGGGCCTTAATTCACCCCTCCACTTT
CAISGQGLNSPLHF
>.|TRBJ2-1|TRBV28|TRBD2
TGTGCCAGCAGTTTAAATAGCTTGGCTAGCGGGAGTAATGAGCAGTTCTTC
CASSLNSLASGSNEQFF
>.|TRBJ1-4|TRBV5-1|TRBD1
TGCGCCAGCAGGGAGGGCTGGGACAGGGTAGGCGAAAAACTGTTTTTT
CASREGWDRVGEKLFF
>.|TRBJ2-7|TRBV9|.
TGTGCCAGCAGCGTAAATGGGGGGCCCCTCTACGAGCAGTACTTC
CASSVNGGPLYEQYF
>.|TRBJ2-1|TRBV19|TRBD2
TGTGCCAGTAGTACCAGTTATAGCGGGGGATACAATGAGCAGTTCTTC
CASSTSYSGGYNEQFF
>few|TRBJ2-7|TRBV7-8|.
TGTGCCAGCACCATTCAAGGGGCCCCGGGCGAGCAGTACTTC
CASTIQGAPGEQYF
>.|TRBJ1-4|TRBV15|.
TGTGCCACCAGCAGGTTGTATGGGAATGAAAAACTGTTTTTT
CATSRLYGNEKLFF
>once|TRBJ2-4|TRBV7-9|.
TGTGCCAGCAGCTTCGAGGGGCTTCAGTACTTC
CASSFEGLQYF
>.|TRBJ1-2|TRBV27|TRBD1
TGTGCCAGCGCCTATCGACAGGGGGATACGCGTGGCTACACCTTC
CASAYRQGDTRGYTF
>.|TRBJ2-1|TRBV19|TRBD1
TGTGCCAGTAGTACCCAGGACAGGGGGTACAATGAGCAGTTCTTC
CASSTQDRGYNEQFF
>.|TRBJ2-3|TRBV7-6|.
TGTGCCAGCAGCTTCGAAACAGGGGGAGGGTACACAGATACGCAGTATTTT
CASSFETGGGYTDTQYF
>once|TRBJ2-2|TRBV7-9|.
TGTGCCAGCAGCTTATGGGGGGAACCCGGGGAGCTGTTTTTT
CASSLWGEPGELFF
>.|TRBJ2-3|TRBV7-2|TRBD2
TGTGCCAGCAGCTTAGCACAGGATGTAGCGGGATACGTGGGCGCAGATACGCAGTATTTT
CASSLAQDVAGYVGADTQYF
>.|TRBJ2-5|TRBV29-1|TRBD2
TGCAGCGTTGAGGGACTAGGGGCTTTGGGGACCCAGTACTTC
CSVEGLGALGTQYF
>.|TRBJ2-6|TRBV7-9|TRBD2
TGTGCCAGCAGCTTAGGACTAGCGGGAGTACAAGGGGCCAACGTCCTGACTTTC
CASSLGLAGVQGANVLTF
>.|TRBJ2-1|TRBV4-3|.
TGCGCCAGCAGCCAGTCTTTCAGGGGGGCTGAGCAGTTCTTC
CASSQSFRGAEQFF
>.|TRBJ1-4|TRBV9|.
TGTGCCAGCAGCGCGTCGGGGGCCGAGGGTGAAAAACTGTTTTTT
CASSASGAEGEKLFF
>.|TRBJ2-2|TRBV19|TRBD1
TGTGCCAGTAGTATAAGAGGACAGGGCACCACCGGGGAGCTGTTTTTT
CASSIRGQGTTGELFF
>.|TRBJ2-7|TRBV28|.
TGTGCCAGCAGTTCGCCCTTAGCGGACCATTCTAGCTCCTACGAGCAGTACTTC
CASSSPLADHSSSYEQYF
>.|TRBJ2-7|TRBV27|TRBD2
TGTGCCAGCAGTTTATCCCGGGGACTAGCGGGAGAGCAGTACTTC
CASSLSRGLAGEQYF
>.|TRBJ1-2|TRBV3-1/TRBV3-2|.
TGTGCCAGCAGCCAAGATTGGCCCCGAGCCTATGGCTACACCTTC
CASSQDWPRAYGYTF